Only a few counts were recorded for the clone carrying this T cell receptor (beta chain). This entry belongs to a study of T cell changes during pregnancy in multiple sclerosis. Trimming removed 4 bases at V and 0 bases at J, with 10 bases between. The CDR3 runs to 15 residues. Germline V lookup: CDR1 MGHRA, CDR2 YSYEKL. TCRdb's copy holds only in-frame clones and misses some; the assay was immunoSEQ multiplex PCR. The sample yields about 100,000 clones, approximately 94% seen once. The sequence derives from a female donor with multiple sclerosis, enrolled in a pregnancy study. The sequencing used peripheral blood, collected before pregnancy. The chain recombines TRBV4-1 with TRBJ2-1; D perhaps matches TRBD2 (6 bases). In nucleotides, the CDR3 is TGCGCCAGCAGCCTGGCTAGCGCCTCCTACAATGAGCAGTTCTTC. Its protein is CASSLASASYNEQFF.